One and the same sample provided the 32 T cell receptor beta chains below, sequenced in a study of Tregs in tolerant kidney transplant recipients. Method: immunoSEQ multiplex PCR; TCRdb's copy keeps in-frame clones and lacks some. The sample records tens of thousands of clones, 75% to 95% being singletons. Related graft donors supplied nonmyeloablative bone marrow transplants, and mixed chimerism was transient. The input for sequencing was CD4+ T cells from blood (PBMCs), taken 24 months after the transplant. The receptors shown here come from a human patient who received a combined kidney and bone marrow transplant. Some T cells may have come from the graft donor.

This clone occurred once. The CDR3: CAWRDSGTGGYEQYF. Here the CDR3 DNA reads TGTGCCTGGAGAGACTCCGGGACAGGGGGTTACGAGCAGTACTTC. The chain couples TRBV30 to TRBJ2-7; 11 bases are a match to TRBD1. This CDR3 has 15 residues. J was trimmed by 4 bases and V by 3 bases; bases with no gene match: 8. CDR1 and CDR2 (germline): GTSNPN, SVGIG (reference sequence).

The V call is TRBV5-4, the J call TRBJ2-1, with 14 bases identical to TRBD2. With V trimmed by 4 bases and J by 8 bases, 11 bases remained unmatched. CDR3 length equals 17 residues. Germline CDR1 reads SGHNT; CDR2 reads YYREEE (reference sequence). For the CDR3, the DNA is TGTGCCAGCAGCACAAGACTAGCGGGGGGGTTTGGGGATGAGCAGTTCTTC. This translates into CASSTRLAGGFGDEQFF.

The chain joins TRBV4-2 to TRBJ2-1, with 10 bases identical to TRBD1. Germline V gives CDR1 LGHNA, CDR2 YNFKEQ. This CDR3 comprises 17 residues. Unmatched junction bases numbered 10, after V lost 1 base and J lost 7 bases. The CDR3: CASSQGPGTGDWNEQFF. In nucleotides, the CDR3 is TGTGCCAGCAGCCAAGGCCCCGGGACAGGGGATTGGAATGAGCAGTTCTTC.

The chain couples TRBV7-2 to TRBJ2-7; 9 bases line up with TRBD1. Losses at the gene ends were 5 bases for V and 2 bases for J; bases not matched to a gene: 4. CDR3 length equals 14 residues. Per the germline V gene, CDR1 is SGHTA and CDR2 is FQGNSA. This chain's CDR3 is CASSAGTGPYEQYF. The CDR3, as DNA: TGTGCCAGCAGCGCCGGGACAGGGCCCTACGAGCAGTACTTC.

This clone appeared a few times. This chain uses TRBV11-2 with TRBJ2-4; TRBD1 agrees at 8 bases. Germline CDR1 is SGHAT and CDR2 is FQNNGV. V lost 1 base to trimming and J lost 11 bases; unmatched junction nucleotides: 10. The length of the CDR3 is 15 residues. The CDR3 DNA reads TGTGCCAGCAGCTTAGCATACAGGGGGTTAGGTCTTCAGTACTTC. Translation: CASSLAYRGLGLQYF.

This rearrangement joins TRBV18 to TRBJ2-7, with 8 positions matching TRBD2. The CDR3 extends over 14 amino acids. Germline values: CDR1 KGHSH, CDR2 LQKENI. V dropped 6 bases and J dropped 3; count of bases not matched to a gene: 7. CDR3 in DNA: TGTGCCAGCTCCCTAGCGGGCAGTCTCTACGAGCAGTACTTC. Protein: CASSLAGSLYEQYF.

In DNA, the CDR3 is TGTGCCAGCAGTGACTTGACTAGCGGGCTCTTCCGTTATGAGCAGTTCTTC. Translated, it gives CASSDLTSGLFRYEQFF. The chain links TRBV6-4 to TRBJ2-1; TRBD2 aligns across 10 bases. V dropped 1 base and J dropped 8; count of bases not matched to a gene: 11. Per the germline V gene, CDR1 is MRHNA and CDR2 is SNTAGT. The CDR3 is 17 residues long.

This chain links TRBV27 with TRBJ2-5, with 8 bases fitting TRBD1. The CDR3 extends over 17 amino acids. The trim removed 4 bases at V and 2 bases at J, leaving 12 bases unmatched. Germline values: CDR1 MNHEY, CDR2 SMNVEV (reference sequence). This CDR3 is CASSYNPGGKGQETQYF. Here the CDR3 DNA reads TGTGCCAGCAGTTACAACCCAGGGGGCAAGGGGCAAGAGACCCAGTACTTC.

This chain uses TRBV7-3 with TRBJ2-7; weak D call: TRBD1 (6 bases). CDR1 and CDR2 (germline): SGHTA, FQGTGA. CDR3 length equals 16 residues. The germline V and J ends were trimmed by 0 bases and 1 base, with 13 bases remaining between them. This CDR3 reads CASSLTGALSSYEQYF. The DNA for the CDR3 is TGTGCCAGCAGCTTAACGGGGGCCCTATCTTCCTACGAGCAGTACTTC.

The rearrangement links TRBV30 to TRBJ1-5, with 9 bases fitting TRBD1. Losses at the gene ends were 4 bases for V and 4 bases for J; bases not matched to a gene: 11. The CDR3 runs 16 residues. In germline, CDR1 is GTSNPN, CDR2 SVGIG (reference sequence). The CDR3 reads CAWNRAGTGSNQPQHF. CDR3 sequence (DNA): TGTGCCTGGAATCGAGCCGGGACAGGGTCGAATCAGCCCCAGCATTTT.

This clone was detected once. The J gene is TRBJ2-1, the V gene TRBV7-2; 10 nucleotides match TRBD1. Trimming at V came to 6 bases and at J to 7 bases, leaving 6 bases not matched to a gene. The CDR3 covers 14 residues. CDR1 and CDR2 from the germline V gene are SGHTA and FQGNSA. This CDR3 reads CASRGTGVWNEQFF. In DNA, the CDR3 is TGTGCCAGCAGGGGGACAGGGGTGTGGAATGAGCAGTTCTTC.

This rearrangement joins TRBV4-2 to TRBJ2-7; 7 bases line up with TRBD2. The trim removed 0 bases at V and 2 bases at J, leaving 10 bases unmatched. The CDR3 is 17 residues long. Looked up from germline, CDR1 is LGHNA and CDR2 is YNFKEQ. The CDR3 here is CASSQDGRGGGPYEQYF. CDR3 bases: TGTGCCAGCAGCCAAGATGGGCGCGGGGGAGGGCCCTACGAGCAGTACTTC.

This rearrangement joins TRBV19 to TRBJ2-3, with TRBD1 as a possible D gene (5 bases). Germline CDR1 LNHDA, CDR2 SQIVND (reference sequence). This CDR3 has 14 residues. Trimming removed 1 base at V and 3 bases at J, with 8 bases between. CDR3 sequence reads: CASSIAQATDTQYF. The DNA of the CDR3 is TGTGCCAGTAGTATAGCACAGGCAACAGATACGCAGTATTTT. The variable domain in full, with the rest retrieved from reference TRBV19 and TRBJ2-3, is DGGITQSPKYLFRKEGQNVTLSCEQNLNHDAMYWYRQDPGQGLRLIYYSQIVNDFQKGDIAEGYSVSREKKESFPLTVTSAQKNPTAFYLCASSIAQATDTQYFGPGTRLTVL.

The chain recombines TRBV7-9 with TRBJ2-1; TRBD2 might be the D (5 bases). This CDR3 spans 16 amino acids. Trimming pared 4 bases from V and 13 bases from J, leaving 26 bases between. Germline V gene data show CDR1 as SEHNR and CDR2 as FQNEAQ (reference sequence). CDR3 sequence (DNA): TGTGCCAGCAGCTCGGAGCGGCCCGGTATCCCAATAGGTCAGTTCTTC. Translated, it gives CASSSERPGIPIGQFF.

This chain links TRBV10-1 with TRBJ2-7; 7 nucleotides align to TRBD1. The CDR3 spans 15 residues. The germline V gene encodes CDR1 WNHNN and CDR2 SYGVQD (reference sequence). V lost 3 bases, J lost 5 bases, and 10 bases stayed unmatched. The CDR3 reads CASSEGGYLGDEQYF. The CDR3 DNA is TGCGCCAGCAGTGAAGGGGGCTATCTTGGGGACGAGCAGTACTTC.

This clone was detected only once. The chain carries TRBV7-2 and TRBJ2-7; 7 bases align to TRBD2. The CDR3 has 16 amino acids. Germline CDR1 is SGHTA and CDR2 is FQGNSA. V shed 3 bases, J shed 0 bases, and the junction held 8 bases outside the gene matches. CDR3 region: CASSFGGSGSSYEQYF. The DNA of the CDR3 is TGTGCCAGCAGCTTCGGCGGGAGCGGTAGCTCCTACGAGCAGTACTTC. Supplemented by reference TRBV7-2 and TRBJ2-7, the full variable domain reads GAGVSQSPSNKVTEKGKDVELRCDPISGHTALYWYRQSLGQGLEFLIYFQGNSAPDKSGLPSDRFSAERTGGSVSTLTIQRTQQEDSAVYLCASSFGGSGSSYEQYFGPGTRLTVT.

This sequence joins TRBV7-9 and TRBJ2-2; 9 bases match TRBD1. Germline values: CDR1 SEHNR, CDR2 FQNEAQ (reference sequence). This CDR3 comprises 16 residues. V gave up 5 bases and J gave up 0 bases; unmatched junction bases: 4. In DNA, the CDR3 is TGTGCCAGCAGCCTGCGGACAGGGGCGAACACCGGGGAGCTGTTTTTT. It yields the protein CASSLRTGANTGELFF.

The rearrangement joins TRBV5-4 to TRBJ2-5, with 8 positions matching TRBD1. The length of the CDR3 is 13 residues. V was pared by 4 bases and J by 1 base, with 0 bases of the junction left unmatched. The germline gives CDR1 SGHNT, CDR2 YYREEE (reference sequence). CDR3 residues: CASSGQGQETQYF. CDR3 coding DNA: TGTGCCAGCAGCGGACAGGGCCAAGAGACCCAGTACTTC.

The genes are TRBV11-3 and TRBJ2-3, with 8 bases that match TRBD1. Germline lookup yields CDR1 SGHNT and CDR2 YENEEA. The CDR3 is 17 residues long. V gave up 5 bases and J gave up 0 bases; unmatched junction bases: 10. Here the CDR3 reads CASSGRQGHWSTDTQYF. Written as DNA, the CDR3 is TGTGCCAGCAGCGGTAGACAGGGGCATTGGAGCACAGATACGCAGTATTTT.

The chain joins TRBV6-6 to TRBJ2-7; 7 nucleotides agree with TRBD1. J gave up 6 bases and V 2 bases, and 7 bases lay outside the gene matches. CDR1 and CDR2 (germline): MNHNY, SVGAGI (reference sequence). The CDR3 is 14 residues long. The CDR3 reads CASSYNRGLFEQYF. The CDR3 DNA is TGTGCCAGCAGTTACAACAGGGGCCTCTTCGAGCAGTACTTC.

The chain couples TRBV6-6 to TRBJ1-5; perhaps TRBD1 as D (6 bases). V was shortened by 6 bases and J by 0 bases, with 12 bases between the two germline ends. The germline gives CDR1 MNHNY, CDR2 SVGAGI (reference sequence). The length of the CDR3 is 15 residues. CDR3: CASSRGQTSNQPQHF. CDR3 bases: TGTGCCAGCAGCCGAGGACAGACTAGCAATCAGCCCCAGCATTTT.

The CDR3 coding sequence is TGTGCCAGCGCAAGACTAGCGGGCGCCTACGAGCAGTACTTC. Encoded protein: CASARLAGAYEQYF. The V and J genes are TRBV11-3 and TRBJ2-7; TRBD2 matches at 10 bases. This CDR3 has 14 amino acids. V lost 8 bases and J lost 2; bases outside the gene matches: 6. The germline gives CDR1 SGHNT, CDR2 YENEEA.

The V gene is TRBV7-6, the J gene TRBJ2-3, with D unresolved. Germline CDR1 SGHVS, CDR2 FNYEAQ. Trimming pared 8 bases from V and 5 bases from J, leaving 17 bases between. This CDR3 spans 14 amino acids. CDR3 DNA: TGTGCCAGCTCCCACCCAGGCCGTGGAGATACGCAGTATTTT. Translation gives CASSHPGRGDTQYF.

The chain recombines TRBV5-4 with TRBJ2-7; 11 positions match TRBD1. The V segment lost 3 bases and the J segment 1 base; nucleotides outside the gene matches: 3. CDR3 size: 15 residues. The germline V gene has CDR1 SGHNT and CDR2 YYREEE (reference sequence). CDR3 nucleotide sequence: TGTGCCAGCAGCTCTGGACAGGGGGCGTCCTACGAGCAGTACTTC. Protein: CASSSGQGASYEQYF.

V gene TRBV5-1 combines with J gene TRBJ1-5; weak D call: TRBD1 (6 bases). V lost 0 bases and J 3 bases, leaving 13 bases between the germline ends. Germline CDR1 is SGHRS and CDR2 is YFSETQ. The CDR3 length is 16 residues. The CDR3 DNA is TGCGCCAGCAGCTTGGATGGCAGGGGTGCCAATCAGCCCCAGCATTTT. It specifies CASSLDGRGANQPQHF. Full variable domain (missing parts from reference TRBV5-1 and TRBJ1-5): KAGVTQTPRYLIKTRGQQVTLSCSPISGHRSVSWYQQTPGQGLQFLFEYFSETQRNKGNFPGRFSGRQFSNSRSEMNVSTLELGDSALYLCASSLDGRGANQPQHFGDGTRLSIL.

V usage is TRBV6-1 and J usage is TRBJ2-7; the match to TRBD1 covers 9 bases. This CDR3 is built from 14 residues. CDR1 MNHNS and CDR2 SASEGT come from the germline V gene. Trimming at V came to 10 bases and at J to 2 bases, leaving 9 bases not matched to a gene. The CDR3 DNA reads as TGTGCCACCTACCCGGGACAGGGAACCTACGAGCAGTACTTC. It encodes CATYPGQGTYEQYF.

This clone was observed a single time. The V call is TRBV25-1, the J call TRBJ1-5; 8 bases are shared with TRBD1. Trimming took 1 base from V and 7 from J; bases not matched to a gene: 3. The CDR3 is made up of 14 amino acids. Germline V CDR1 and CDR2: MGHDK, SYGVNS. CDR3 region: CASSELGTGQPQHF. The CDR3 bases are TGTGCCAGCAGTGAATTAGGGACAGGACAGCCCCAGCATTTT.

CDR3 bases: TGTGCCAGGCGGGGGCCCTCCTACGAGCAGTACTTC. Translated, it gives CARRGPSYEQYF. V gene TRBV6-5 combines with J gene TRBJ2-7; D possibly corresponds to TRBD2 (7 bases). CDR1 MNHEY and CDR2 SVGAGI come from the germline V gene. V was clipped by 9 bases and J by 0 bases, with 9 bases between them. This CDR3 is 12 amino acids long.

The genes are TRBV7-3 and TRBJ2-2; D is perhaps TRBD2 (6 bases). The CDR3 totals 16 residues. The germline CDR1 and CDR2 sequences are SGHTA and FQGTGA. V was cut by 4 bases and J by 1 base, with 13 bases left in between. CDR3 sequence: CASSWKAEGNTGELFF. The CDR3 DNA reads TGTGCCAGCAGCTGGAAAGCGGAGGGGAACACCGGGGAGCTGTTTTTT.

The gene calls are TRBV11-2 and TRBJ1-1; possible D gene TRBD1, 5 bases. There are 14 residues in the CDR3. Germline values: CDR1 SGHAT, CDR2 FQNNGV. With 4 bases removed from V and 2 bases from J, the gap between germline ends came to 11 bases. CDR3 sequence: CASSSGGVNTEAFF. The CDR3 nucleotides are TGTGCCAGCAGCTCGGGGGGGGTAAACACTGAAGCTTTCTTT.

This sequence joins TRBV10-3 and TRBJ2-1; TRBD2 agrees at 7 bases. There are 15 residues in the CDR3. The germline V gene has CDR1 ENHRY and CDR2 SYGVKD. V gave up 8 bases and J gave up 6 bases; unmatched junction bases: 13. The CDR3 nucleotides are TGTGCCATCTCGGGGAGGGAGGGCCGAAGCAATGAGCAGTTCTTC. Translating it yields CAISGREGRSNEQFF.

The rearrangement joins TRBV7-3 to TRBJ2-1, with 7 bases that match TRBD2. The CDR3 runs to 15 residues. Germline CDR1 and CDR2: SGHTA and FQGTGA. V shed 2 bases, J shed 2 bases, and the junction held 3 bases outside the gene matches. CDR3 sequence: CASSLAGATYNEQFF. CDR3 DNA sequence: TGTGCCAGCAGCTTAGCGGGAGCGACCTACAATGAGCAGTTCTTC.